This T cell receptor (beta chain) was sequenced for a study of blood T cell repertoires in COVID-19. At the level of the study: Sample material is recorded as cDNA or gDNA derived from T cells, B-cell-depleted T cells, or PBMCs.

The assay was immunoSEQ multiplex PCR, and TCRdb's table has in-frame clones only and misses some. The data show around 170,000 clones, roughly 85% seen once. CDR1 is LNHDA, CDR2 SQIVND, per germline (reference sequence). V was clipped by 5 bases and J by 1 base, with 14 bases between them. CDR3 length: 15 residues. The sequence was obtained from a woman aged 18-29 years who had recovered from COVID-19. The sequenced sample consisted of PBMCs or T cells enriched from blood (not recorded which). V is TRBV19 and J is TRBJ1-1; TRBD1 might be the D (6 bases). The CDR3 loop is CASSSPGTPNTEAFF. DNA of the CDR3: TGTGCCAGTAGTTCCCCCGGGACACCGAACACTGAAGCTTTCTTT.